A single sample is the source of the 21 T cell receptor beta chains below, sequenced in a study of T cell changes during pregnancy in multiple sclerosis. Assay: immunoSEQ multiplex PCR; the TCRdb copy retains only in-frame clones and omits some. The sample has about 69,000 clones; about nine tenths are singletons. The specimen was peripheral blood, collected in the third trimester of pregnancy. The receptors come from a female donor with multiple sclerosis, enrolled in a pregnancy study.

V and J are TRBV30 and TRBJ1-1; D gene uncertain. The CDR3 length is 11 residues. From germline, CDR1 is GTSNPN and CDR2 SVGIG (reference sequence). V lost 4 bases and J 7 bases, leaving 10 bases between the germline ends. The CDR3 DNA reads TGTGCCTGGACCTGGAGGGTTGAAGCTTTCTTT. Encoded protein: CAWTWRVEAFF.

The rearrangement uses TRBV29-1 and TRBJ2-1, with 12 bases fitting TRBD2. J lost 8 bases, V lost 3 bases, and 11 bases had no gene match. Looked up from germline, CDR1 is SQVTM and CDR2 is ANQGSEA. This CDR3 is 16 amino acids long. The CDR3 spells CSVDILAGGYRDEQFF. The CDR3 nucleotides read TGCAGCGTTGATATCCTAGCGGGGGGGTACAGGGATGAGCAGTTCTTC.

The chain joins TRBV10-3 to TRBJ1-2; 9 bases match TRBD1. Looked up from germline, CDR1 is ENHRY and CDR2 is SYGVKD. J was trimmed by 4 bases and V by 7 bases; bases with no gene match: 7. The CDR3 length is 14 residues. The CDR3 sequence is CAINPDRGTYGYTF. Here the CDR3 DNA reads TGTGCCATCAATCCGGACAGGGGTACCTATGGCTACACCTTC.

Of note for this clone: The same CDR3 can be traced to other DNA sequences in this sample. V gene TRBV5-1 combines with J gene TRBJ2-7; D might be TRBD1 (6 bases). Germline CDR1 and CDR2: SGHRS and YFSETQ. Trimming left V 0 bases short and J 3 bases short, with 10 bases between. The CDR3 totals 14 residues. CDR3 in amino acids: CASSLGQDLYEQYF. The DNA of the CDR3 is TGCGCCAGCAGCTTGGGACAGGACCTCTACGAGCAGTACTTC. Complete variable domain (other parts from reference TRBV5-1 and TRBJ2-7): KAGVTQTPRYLIKTRGQQVTLSCSPISGHRSVSWYQQTPGQGLQFLFEYFSETQRNKGNFPGRFSGRQFSNSRSEMNVSTLELGDSALYLCASSLGQDLYEQYFGPGTRLTVT.

This clone was detected once. A junction end diverges from the germline sequence, so it may reflect a read error. The sample holds other DNA sequences that translate to the same CDR3. The V and J genes are TRBV27 and TRBJ2-3; no definite D call. This CDR3 is built from 13 residues. CDR1 is MNHEY and CDR2 is SMNVEV in the germline V gene (reference sequence). The CDR3 region has the DNA TGTGCCAGCAGTTTATACACCGCAGATACGCAATATTTT. Its protein is CASSLYTADTQYF.

This clone turned up a few times. V is TRBV20-1 and J is TRBJ2-3; D might be TRBD2 (5 bases). Trimming took 7 bases from V and 4 from J, leaving 9 bases between them. CDR3 length equals 11 residues. From germline, CDR1 is DFQATT and CDR2 SNEGSKA (reference sequence). This CDR3 is CSVRVADTQYF. For the CDR3, the DNA is TGCAGTGTGCGGGTTGCAGATACGCAGTATTTT.

The rearrangement links TRBV6-6 to TRBJ2-5, with 8 bases fitting TRBD1. The CDR3 length is 15 residues. Germline CDR1 MNHNY, CDR2 SVGAGI (reference sequence). Germline trimming cut 2 bases from V and 4 bases from J; bases unmatched to any gene: 6. The DNA of the CDR3 is TGTGCCAGCAGTTACCCCGGACAGGGCGGAGAGACCCAGTACTTC. Translation gives CASSYPGQGGETQYF.

This chain joins TRBV5-1 and TRBJ2-1; a weak D match, TRBD1 (5 bases). Germline CDR1 SGHRS, CDR2 YFSETQ. Between the trimmed V and J ends, which lost 2 bases and 4 bases, there was a span of 13 bases. CDR3 length: 15 amino acids. In nucleotides, the CDR3 is TGCGCCAGCAGCTTAACAGGTCCCCCTTACAATGAGCAGTTCTTC. It translates to CASSLTGPPYNEQFF.

The chain employs TRBV4-1 and TRBJ2-1, with D possibly TRBD1 on 5 matching bases. V was pared by 0 bases and J by 3 bases, with 12 bases between. The CDR3 is made up of 16 amino acids. Germline values: CDR1 MGHRA, CDR2 YSYEKL. In DNA form, the CDR3 reads TGCGCCAGCAGCCAAGATTCAAGGGGCTTCTACAATGAGCAGTTCTTC. This codes for CASSQDSRGFYNEQFF.

The table lists this clone with a count of one. The chain carries TRBV4-1 and TRBJ1-4; 8 bases are a match to TRBD1. The CDR3 has 16 amino acids. V lost 0 bases, J lost 7 bases, and 7 bases stayed unmatched. CDR1 is MGHRA, CDR2 YSYEKL, per germline. This CDR3 is CASSQDPSGTGEKLFF. The DNA for the CDR3 is TGCGCCAGCAGCCAAGACCCCTCAGGGACAGGTGAAAAACTGTTTTTT.

The genes are TRBV6-5 and TRBJ2-7; a possible D gene is TRBD1 (5 bases). Germline loops: CDR1 MNHEY, CDR2 SVGAGI. The CDR3 consists of 14 residues. The V end was cut by 2 bases, the J end by 3 bases, with 11 bases between. The CDR3 protein is CASSYGQGGYEQYF. The CDR3 nucleotides read TGTGCCAGCAGTTACGGGCAGGGTGGCTACGAGCAGTACTTC.

This chain uses TRBV2 with TRBJ1-3; D uncertain. The germline CDR1 and CDR2 sequences are SNHLY and FYNNEI. The V gene lost 5 bases and the J gene lost 0 bases, with 11 bases spanning the gap. The CDR3 loop spans 15 amino acids. As DNA, the CDR3 is TGTGCCAGCAGTCCCCTGGTGAGCTCTGGAAACACCATATATTTT. Translated, it gives CASSPLVSSGNTIYF.

The chain joins TRBV15 to TRBJ2-1, with 8 nucleotides matching TRBD1. V shed 2 bases, J shed 5 bases, and the junction held 8 bases outside the gene matches. The CDR3 has 16 residues. Germline V gene data show CDR1 as LNHNV and CDR2 as YYDKDF (reference sequence). The CDR3 region has the DNA TGTGCCACCAGCAGATCTACCGGGACAGGAGACAATGAGCAGTTCTTC. It is translated as CATSRSTGTGDNEQFF.

This chain uses TRBV7-9 with TRBJ1-6, with a possible D match to TRBD1 (5 bases). This CDR3 region has 13 residues. Between the trimmed V and J ends, which lost 2 bases and 9 bases, there was a span of 8 bases. Germline V gene sequence: CDR1 SEHNR, CDR2 FQNEAQ (reference sequence). The CDR3 region is CASSLQGRSPLHF. The DNA for the CDR3 is TGTGCCAGCAGCTTACAGGGTCGTTCACCCCTCCACTTT.

The V gene is TRBV7-8, the J gene TRBJ1-1, with 8 bases fitting TRBD1. CDR3 length: 14 amino acids. V lost 4 bases and J lost 0; bases outside the gene matches: 1. Germline V CDR1 and CDR2: SGHVS, FQNEAQ. Here the CDR3 reads CASSWDRMNTEAFF. The CDR3 coding sequence is TGTGCCAGCAGCTGGGACAGGATGAACACTGAAGCTTTCTTT.

The chain links TRBV19 to TRBJ1-2; 10 positions match TRBD1. Germline V gene lookup returns CDR1 LNHDA and CDR2 SQIVND (reference sequence). V was pared by 5 bases and J by 5 bases, with 8 bases of the junction left unmatched. This CDR3 has 15 residues. The CDR3 here is CASSGRTGGGYGYTF. CDR3 DNA sequence: TGTGCCAGTAGTGGACGGACAGGGGGAGGTTATGGCTACACCTTC.

The chain recombines TRBV6-1 with TRBJ2-2; D may be TRBD1 (7 bases). CDR3 length: 15 residues. V was trimmed by 8 bases and J by 3 bases, leaving 16 bases between them. In germline, CDR1 is MNHNS, CDR2 SASEGT. The CDR3, as DNA: TGTGCCAGCCCACTAGGGGGGACAGACACCGGGGAGCTGTTTTTT. This encodes CASPLGGTDTGELFF.

This chain joins TRBV19 and TRBJ1-5, with 8 positions matching TRBD1. This CDR3 has 15 residues. The V segment lost 7 bases and the J segment 3 bases; nucleotides outside the gene matches: 8. CDR1 LNHDA and CDR2 SQIVND come from the germline V gene (reference sequence). The CDR3 DNA sequence: TGTGCCAGTAAGGGACAGGCCACATTCAATCAGCCCCAGCATTTT. Amino acid sequence: CASKGQATFNQPQHF.

The CDR3 is CASSSRQGVGTGELFF. The DNA for the CDR3 is TGTGCCAGCAGCTCCCGACAGGGGGTGGGCACCGGGGAGCTGTTTTTT. The chain carries TRBV7-9 and TRBJ2-2, with 9 bases identical to TRBD1. Germline CDR1 reads SEHNR; CDR2 reads FQNEAQ (reference sequence). The junction had 7 bases not matched to a gene; V was cut back by 4 bases and J by 4 bases. CDR3 length: 16 amino acids.

This chain uses TRBV7-2 with TRBJ2-7; 12 bases map to TRBD2. With V trimmed by 5 bases and J by 4 bases, 9 bases remained unmatched. CDR3 length: 16 residues. CDR1 SGHTA and CDR2 FQGNSA come from the germline V gene. CDR3 protein: CASSRKRLAGVYEQYF. The CDR3 coding sequence is TGTGCCAGCAGCCGCAAACGACTAGCGGGGGTATACGAGCAGTACTTC.

J is TRBJ2-2 and V is TRBV5-1, with D hard to call. V gave up 0 bases and J gave up 4 bases, with 10 bases separating them. This CDR3 region has 15 residues. Looked up from germline, CDR1 is SGHRS and CDR2 is YFSETQ. For the CDR3, the DNA is TGCGCCAGCAGCTTGGCACTGGTAATCACCGGGGAGCTGTTTTTT. Translation gives CASSLALVITGELFF.